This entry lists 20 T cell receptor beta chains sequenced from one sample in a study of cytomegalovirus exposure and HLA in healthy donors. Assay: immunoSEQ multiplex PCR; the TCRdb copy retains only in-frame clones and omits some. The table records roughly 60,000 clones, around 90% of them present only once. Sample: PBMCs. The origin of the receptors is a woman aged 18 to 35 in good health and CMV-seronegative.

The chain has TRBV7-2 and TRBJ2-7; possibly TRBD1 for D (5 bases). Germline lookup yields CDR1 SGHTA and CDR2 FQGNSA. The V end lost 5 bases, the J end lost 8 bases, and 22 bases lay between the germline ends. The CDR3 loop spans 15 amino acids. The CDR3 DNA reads TGTGCCAGCAGCGTAGAGGCAGGGCCCCTTATGAAGCAGTACTTC. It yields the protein CASSVEAGPLMKQYF. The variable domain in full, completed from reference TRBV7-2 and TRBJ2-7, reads GAGVSQSPSNKVTEKGKDVELRCDPISGHTALYWYRQSLGQGLEFLIYFQGNSAPDKSGLPSDRFSAERTGGSVSTLTIQRTQQEDSAVYLCASSVEAGPLMKQYFGPGTRLTVT.

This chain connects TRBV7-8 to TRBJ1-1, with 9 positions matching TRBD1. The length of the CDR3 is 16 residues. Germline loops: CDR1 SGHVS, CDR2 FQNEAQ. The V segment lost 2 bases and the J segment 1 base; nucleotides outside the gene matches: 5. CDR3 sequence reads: CASSLLQGASNTEAFF. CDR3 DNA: TGTGCCAGCAGCTTATTACAGGGGGCGTCGAACACTGAAGCTTTCTTT.

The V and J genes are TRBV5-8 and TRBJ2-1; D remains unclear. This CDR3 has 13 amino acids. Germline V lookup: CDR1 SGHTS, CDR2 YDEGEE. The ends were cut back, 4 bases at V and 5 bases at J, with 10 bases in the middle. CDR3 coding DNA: TGTGCCAGCAGCATGTTCGAGGACAATGAGCAGTTCTTC. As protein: CASSMFEDNEQFF.

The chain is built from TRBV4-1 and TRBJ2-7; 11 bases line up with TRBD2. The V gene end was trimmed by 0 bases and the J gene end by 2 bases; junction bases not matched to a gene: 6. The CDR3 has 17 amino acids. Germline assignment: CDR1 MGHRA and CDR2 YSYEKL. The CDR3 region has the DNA TGCGCCAGCAGCCAAGATGCCGGGACTAGCGGAACCTACGAGCAGTACTTC. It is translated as CASSQDAGTSGTYEQYF.

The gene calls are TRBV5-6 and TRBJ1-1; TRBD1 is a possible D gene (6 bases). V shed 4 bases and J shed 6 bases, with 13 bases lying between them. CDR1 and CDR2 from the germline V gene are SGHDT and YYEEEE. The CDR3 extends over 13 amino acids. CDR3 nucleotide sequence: TGTGCCAGCAGCCAGACAGGCGGCCCTGAAGCTTTCTTT. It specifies CASSQTGGPEAFF.

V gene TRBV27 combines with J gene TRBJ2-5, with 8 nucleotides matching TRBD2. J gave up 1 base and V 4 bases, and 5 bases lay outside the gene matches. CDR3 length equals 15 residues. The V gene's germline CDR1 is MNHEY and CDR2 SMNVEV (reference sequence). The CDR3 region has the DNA TGTGCCAGCAGTTCCCTGGCGGGGGGCCAAGAGACCCAGTACTTC. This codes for CASSSLAGGQETQYF.

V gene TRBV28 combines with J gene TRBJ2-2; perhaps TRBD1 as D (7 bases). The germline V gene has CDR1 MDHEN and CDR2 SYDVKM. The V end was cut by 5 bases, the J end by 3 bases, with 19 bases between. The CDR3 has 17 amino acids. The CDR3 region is CASSLEGGQTDTGELFF. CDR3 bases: TGTGCCAGCAGTCTCGAGGGGGGACAGACGGACACCGGGGAGCTGTTTTTT. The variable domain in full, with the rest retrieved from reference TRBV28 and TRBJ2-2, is DVKVTQSSRYLVKRTGEKVFLECVQDMDHENMFWYRQDPGLGLRLIYFSYDVKMKEKGDIPEGYSVSREKKERFSLILESASTNQTSMYLCASSLEGGQTDTGELFFGEGSRLTVL.

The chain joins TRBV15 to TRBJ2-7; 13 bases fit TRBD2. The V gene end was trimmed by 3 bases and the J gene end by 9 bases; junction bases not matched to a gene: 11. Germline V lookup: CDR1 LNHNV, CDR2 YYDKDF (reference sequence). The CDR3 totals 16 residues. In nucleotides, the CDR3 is TGTGCCACCAGCAGGTCACTAGCGGGGGGGAGTACGAGGCAGTACTTC. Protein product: CATSRSLAGGSTRQYF.

This CDR3 reads CASSLGLAGADTQYF. CDR3 coding DNA: TGTGCCAGCAGCTTAGGGCTAGCGGGAGCAGATACGCAGTATTTT. The V gene is TRBV7-2, the J gene TRBJ2-3; the match to TRBD2 covers 10 bases. Unmatched junction bases numbered 2, after V lost 1 base and J lost 4 bases. There are 15 residues in the CDR3. CDR1 and CDR2 (germline): SGHTA, FQGNSA.

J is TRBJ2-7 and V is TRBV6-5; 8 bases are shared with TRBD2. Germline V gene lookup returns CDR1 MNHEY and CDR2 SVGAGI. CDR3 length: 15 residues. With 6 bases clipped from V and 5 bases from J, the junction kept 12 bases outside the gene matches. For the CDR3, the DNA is TGTGCCAGCAGCTCCTCCGGGACTAGTCCCCACGAGCAGTACTTC. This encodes CASSSSGTSPHEQYF.

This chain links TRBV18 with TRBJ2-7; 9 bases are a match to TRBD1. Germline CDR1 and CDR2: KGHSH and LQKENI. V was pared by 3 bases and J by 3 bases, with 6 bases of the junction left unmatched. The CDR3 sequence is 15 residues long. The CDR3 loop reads CASSPGTGTFYEQYF. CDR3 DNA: TGTGCCAGCTCACCCGGGACAGGGACTTTCTACGAGCAGTACTTC.

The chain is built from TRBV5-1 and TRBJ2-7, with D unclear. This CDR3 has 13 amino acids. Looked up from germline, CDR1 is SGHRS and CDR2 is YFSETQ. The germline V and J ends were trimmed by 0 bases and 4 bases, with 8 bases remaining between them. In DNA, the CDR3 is TGCGCCAGCAGCTTGGCTTCAGGTTACGAGCAGTACTTC. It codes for CASSLASGYEQYF.

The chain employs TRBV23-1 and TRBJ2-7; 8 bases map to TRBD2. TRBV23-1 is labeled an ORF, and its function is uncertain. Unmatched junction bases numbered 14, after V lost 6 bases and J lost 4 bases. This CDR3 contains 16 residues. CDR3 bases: TGCGCCAGCAGCCTACGGGCGGGGGGCCAGTCGTACGAGCAGTACTTC. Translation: CASSLRAGGQSYEQYF.

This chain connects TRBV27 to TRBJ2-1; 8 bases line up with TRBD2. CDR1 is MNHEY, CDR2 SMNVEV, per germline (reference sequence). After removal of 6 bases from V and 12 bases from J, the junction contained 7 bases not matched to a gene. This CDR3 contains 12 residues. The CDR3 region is CASRPGLVAQFF. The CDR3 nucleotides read TGTGCCAGCAGACCGGGACTAGTAGCGCAGTTCTTC.

Written as DNA, the CDR3 is TGTGCCTGGAGTGTTATCCGGGCTAGGACTAGCGGGAGGAAAGAGCAGTTCTTC. It is translated as CAWSVIRARTSGRKEQFF. V usage is TRBV30 and J usage is TRBJ2-1; 14 positions agree with TRBD2. CDR1 and CDR2 (germline): GTSNPN, SVGIG (reference sequence). The CDR3 extends over 18 amino acids. Trimming removed 0 bases from V and 10 bases from J; junction bases left unmatched: 14.

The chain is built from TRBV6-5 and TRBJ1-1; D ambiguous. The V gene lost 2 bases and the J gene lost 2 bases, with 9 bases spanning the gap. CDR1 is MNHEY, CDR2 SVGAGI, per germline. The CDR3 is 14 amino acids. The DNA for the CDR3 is TGTGCCAGCAGTTACGGGAGCGGAAACACTGAAGCTTTCTTT. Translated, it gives CASSYGSGNTEAFF.

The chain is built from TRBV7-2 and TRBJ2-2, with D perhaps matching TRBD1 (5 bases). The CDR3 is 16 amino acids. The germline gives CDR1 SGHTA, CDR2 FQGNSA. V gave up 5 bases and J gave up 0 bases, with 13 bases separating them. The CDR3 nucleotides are TGTGCCAGCAGCCTAGACAGAATCGCGAACACCGGGGAGCTGTTTTTT. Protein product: CASSLDRIANTGELFF.

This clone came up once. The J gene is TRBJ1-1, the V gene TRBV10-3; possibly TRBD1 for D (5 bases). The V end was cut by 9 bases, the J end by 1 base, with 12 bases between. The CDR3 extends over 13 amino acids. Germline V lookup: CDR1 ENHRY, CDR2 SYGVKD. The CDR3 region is CAITSQGNTEAFF. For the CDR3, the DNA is TGTGCCATAACGAGCCAGGGGAACACTGAAGCTTTCTTT.

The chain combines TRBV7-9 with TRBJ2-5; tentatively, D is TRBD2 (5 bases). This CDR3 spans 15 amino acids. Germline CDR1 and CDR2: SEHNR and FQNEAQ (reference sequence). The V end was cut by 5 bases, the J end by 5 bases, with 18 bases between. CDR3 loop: CASSRHGPSRETQYF. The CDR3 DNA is TGTGCCAGCAGCCGACACGGGCCTAGCAGGGAGACCCAGTACTTC. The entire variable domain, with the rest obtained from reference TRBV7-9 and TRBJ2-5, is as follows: DTGVSQNPRHKITKRGQNVTFRCDPISEHNRLYWYRQTLGQGPEFLTYFQNEAQLEKSRLLSDRFSAERPKGSFSTLEIQRTEQGDSAMYLCASSRHGPSRETQYFGPGTRLLVL.

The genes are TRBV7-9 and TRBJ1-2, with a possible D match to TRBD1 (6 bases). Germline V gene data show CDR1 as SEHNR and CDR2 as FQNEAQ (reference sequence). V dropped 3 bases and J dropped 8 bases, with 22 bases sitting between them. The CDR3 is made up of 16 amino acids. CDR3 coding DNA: TGTGCCAGCAGCTTCGACGGTATGGTTGGGGGCGAAGGCTACACCTTC. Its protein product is CASSFDGMVGGEGYTF.